The text below deals with one TCR beta chain. Its antigen is undetermined. The CDR3 is made up of 15 amino acids. CDR1 and CDR2 from the germline V gene are KGHSH and LQKENI. V was cut by 4 bases and J by 5 bases, with 18 bases left in between. The source of the sample is a study of T cell repertoires in cytomegalovirus infection. About the research overall: Recently described HLA-C-restricted plus well-studied HLA-B-restricted CMV epitopes were used. TCR beta signatures that were public indicated CMV infection and matching HLA type.

Notes on the study in general: CMV carriers with the relevant HLA were identified by cumulative public TCR beta family frequency. CMV-specific TCR beta clonotypes restricted by HLA-C dominated the ex vivo response.

MiXCR, run by TCRdb on the reads, gives a single entry per CDR3 protein. The sample lists 640,000 or so distinct CDR3 sequences; approximately 33% were seen once. The source is a human donor in good health (CMV status not recorded). Some clones in this sample may be carry-over from other donors' samples. V and J are TRBV18 and TRBJ2-7; tentatively, D is TRBD2 (5 bases). The sequences come from cultured PBMCs, collected from culture after CMV antigen stimulation. CDR3 amino acids: CASSQSGISSDEQYF. In nucleotides, the CDR3 is TGTGCCAGCTCACAATCCGGGATTTCGAGCGACGAGCAGTACTTC.